One and the same sample provided the 17 T cell receptor beta chains below, sequenced in a study of T cell responses to AZD1222 COVID-19 vaccine. Some clones are missing from TCRdb's copy, which holds only in-frame ones; the method was immunoSEQ multiplex PCR. The table lists 90,000 to 110,000 clones, 88% of them singletons. The sample consisted of peripheral blood, taken on day 0 of AZD1222 vaccination. Source of these receptors: an adult in good health.

This clone has more than one count but fewer than ten. The gene calls are TRBV12-3 or TRBV12-4 and TRBJ2-1; no firm D call. V shed 6 bases and J shed 8 bases, with 11 bases lying between them. This CDR3 has 12 amino acids. The CDR3 coding sequence is TGTGCCAGCAGAACCACGGCCCATGAGCAGTTCTTC. Amino acid sequence: CASRTTAHEQFF.

The V call is TRBV6-5, the J call TRBJ2-1; 9 bases agree with TRBD1. Germline CDR1 and CDR2: MNHEY and SVGAGI. This CDR3 contains 15 residues. With 6 bases clipped from V and 0 bases from J, the junction kept 3 bases outside the gene matches. The CDR3 is CASSRQGDSYNEQFF. Here the CDR3 DNA reads TGTGCCAGCAGCAGACAGGGGGACTCCTACAATGAGCAGTTCTTC.

V and J are TRBV5-1 and TRBJ2-7; 7 positions match TRBD2. CDR3 length: 14 residues. CDR1 and CDR2 from the germline V gene are SGHRS and YFSETQ. The V segment lost 2 bases and the J segment 6 bases; nucleotides outside the gene matches: 8. CDR3 residues: CASSFDLSGTEQYF. The DNA of the CDR3 is TGCGCCAGCAGCTTCGACCTAAGCGGGACCGAGCAGTACTTC.

This chain links TRBV28 with TRBJ1-4; D unresolved. The CDR3 spans 14 residues. The V and J ends lost 4 bases and 4 bases respectively, with 10 bases between them. Per the germline V gene, CDR1 is MDHEN and CDR2 is SYDVKM. As DNA, the CDR3 is TGTGCCAGCAGTTCCCGACGGTATAATGAAAAACTGTTTTTT. Protein sequence: CASSSRRYNEKLFF. Looking up the rest from reference TRBV28 and TRBJ1-4 gives the full variable domain: DVKVTQSSRYLVKRTGEKVFLECVQDMDHENMFWYRQDPGLGLRLIYFSYDVKMKEKGDIPEGYSVSREKKERFSLILESASTNQTSMYLCASSSRRYNEKLFFGSGTQLSVL.

The chain carries TRBV21-1 and TRBJ2-7; whether TRBD1, the table's D call, matches the DNA was not checked. TRBV21-1 is shown as a pseudogene. CDR3 length equals 16 residues. The CDR3 DNA follows: TGTGCCAGCAGCAGGGTAGGGACAGCGGCGTTATACGAGCAGTACTTC. It encodes CASSRVGTAALYEQYF.

The V call is TRBV11-1, the J call TRBJ2-7, with D possibly TRBD1 on 6 matching bases. The CDR3 consists of 14 residues. The germline gives CDR1 SGHAT, CDR2 FQDESV (reference sequence). Deletions cut 5 bases from V and 3 bases from J, with 14 bases between. The chain's CDR3 is CASSRTEDYYEQYF. The CDR3 bases are TGTGCCAGCAGCCGGACAGAAGACTACTACGAGCAGTACTTC.

The chain links TRBV5-3 to TRBJ2-7; no definite D call. TRBV5-3 is classed as an ORF, of uncertain function. CDR3 length equals 15 residues. V lost 4 bases to trimming and J lost 5 bases, with 19 bases between them. CDR3 sequence (DNA): TGTGCCAGAAGCGCCCCGGCTAGAAATAATAACGAGCAGTACTTC. Residues: CARSAPARNNNEQYF.

The chain links TRBV6-5 to TRBJ2-7, with 12 positions matching TRBD2. J lost 4 bases, V lost 0 bases, and 4 bases had no gene match. The CDR3 runs to 16 residues. Germline CDR1 is MNHEY and CDR2 is SVGAGI. Written as DNA, the CDR3 is TGTGCCAGCAGTTACTCCCGACTAGCGGGAGCTTACGAGCAGTACTTC. Its translation: CASSYSRLAGAYEQYF.

This sequence joins TRBV27 and TRBJ1-4, with D possibly matching TRBD1 (5 bases). Germline CDR1 MNHEY, CDR2 SMNVEV (reference sequence). CDR3 length equals 16 residues. V lost 7 bases to trimming and J lost 3 bases, with 18 bases between them. The CDR3 reads CASNDRQTKPNEKLFF. In DNA form, the CDR3 reads TGTGCCAGCAACGACAGACAAACCAAGCCTAATGAAAAACTGTTTTTT.

The chain links TRBV4-3 to TRBJ1-3; D possibly corresponds to TRBD1 (5 bases). The CDR3 contains 16 residues. Deletions cut 1 base from V and 0 bases from J, with 10 bases between. Germline V gene sequence: CDR1 LGHNA, CDR2 YSLEER. CDR3 nucleotides: TGCGCCAGCAGCCAAGTCGCAGGGATCTCTGGAAACACCATATATTTT. Translated: CASSQVAGISGNTIYF.

The chain uses TRBV24-1 and TRBJ2-1; D not certain. This CDR3 spans 15 amino acids. The V end lost 5 bases, the J end lost 0 bases, and 10 bases lay between the germline ends. The germline V gene has CDR1 KGHDR and CDR2 SFDVKD. CDR3 nucleotides: TGTGCCACCAGTGGGACGGTTCCCTCCTACAATGAGCAGTTCTTC. This sequence encodes CATSGTVPSYNEQFF.

The chain combines TRBV29-1 with TRBJ2-3; the D gene is possibly TRBD2 (6 bases). This CDR3 has 14 amino acids. The germline gives CDR1 SQVTM, CDR2 ANQGSEA. V was pared by 6 bases and J by 2 bases, with 15 bases between. CDR3 in DNA: TGCAGCGTGGCCACTCGGGACTTCACAGATACGCAGTATTTT. Translation: CSVATRDFTDTQYF.

The chain combines TRBV7-2 with TRBJ2-2, with D perhaps matching TRBD1 or TRBD2 (7 bases each). Germline V CDR1 and CDR2: SGHTA, FQGNSA. V dropped 2 bases and J dropped 0 bases, with 16 bases sitting between them. This CDR3 spans 18 amino acids. CDR3 amino acids: CASSLFPRGTTNTGELFF. The CDR3 region has the DNA TGTGCCAGCAGCTTATTTCCCAGGGGGACTACGAACACCGGGGAGCTGTTTTTT. The variable domain in full, completed from reference TRBV7-2 and TRBJ2-2, reads GAGVSQSPSNKVTEKGKDVELRCDPISGHTALYWYRQSLGQGLEFLIYFQGNSAPDKSGLPSDRFSAERTGGSVSTLTIQRTQQEDSAVYLCASSLFPRGTTNTGELFFGEGSRLTVL.

This clone was recorded only once. The chain couples TRBV6-6 to TRBJ1-2, with D perhaps matching TRBD1 (5 bases). The CDR3 runs to 13 residues. Looked up from germline, CDR1 is MNHNY and CDR2 is SVGAGI (reference sequence). The ends were cut back, 2 bases at V and 6 bases at J, with 10 bases in the middle. CDR3 DNA sequence: TGTGCCAGCAGTTACCCGGGGGGGGATGGCTACACCTTC. This encodes CASSYPGGDGYTF.

This clone was seen a few times. The chain links TRBV15 to TRBJ2-1; weak D call: TRBD2 (5 bases). The V end was cut by 0 bases, the J end by 12 bases, with 21 bases between. The germline V gene has CDR1 LNHNV and CDR2 YYDKDF (reference sequence). The CDR3 loop spans 16 amino acids. In DNA form, the CDR3 reads TGTGCCACCAGCAGAGATGAAGCGGACCGAGGAAAAAGGCAGTTCTTC. As protein: CATSRDEADRGKRQFF.

This chain joins TRBV13 and TRBJ1-1; D unresolved. V lost 1 base and J 5 bases, leaving 11 bases between the germline ends. CDR3 size: 14 residues. Germline V lookup: CDR1 PRHDT, CDR2 FYEKMQ (reference sequence). The CDR3 reads CASSLARRATEAFF. The CDR3 DNA sequence: TGTGCCAGCAGCTTAGCAAGGAGGGCTACTGAAGCTTTCTTT.

The chain employs TRBV5-1 and TRBJ2-5, with 10 bases that match TRBD1. V lost 1 base and J lost 3; bases outside the gene matches: 3. The germline V gene has CDR1 SGHRS and CDR2 YFSETQ. The length of the CDR3 is 15 residues. The CDR3 DNA sequence: TGCGCCAGCAGCTTGTGGGGGACAGGGGAAGAGACCCAGTACTTC. Its protein is CASSLWGTGEETQYF.